Each of the 24 T cell receptor beta chains below was sequenced from the same sample in a study of shared clonotypes between healthy human individuals. Generated by immunoSEQ multiplex PCR, the TCRdb table keeps only in-frame clones and is missing some. This sample yields 1 million to 1.3 million clones, of which 70% to 80% are seen a single time; roughly 0.55% belongs to the top ten. Specimen: memory CD4+ T cells from PBMCs. Subset denoted: CD45RA-negative fraction. The receptors stem from a young man in good health. Some clones in this sample may be carry-over from other donors' samples.

Remarks on this clone: This sample also contains other DNA sequences that code for the same CDR3. The chain recombines TRBV28 with TRBJ2-3; D remains unclear. Germline loops: CDR1 MDHEN, CDR2 SYDVKM. Trimming took 4 bases from V and 3 from J, leaving 5 bases between them. The CDR3 runs 12 residues. The DNA for the CDR3 is TGTGCCAGCAGTTCCTTTACAGATACGCAGTATTTT. It yields the protein CASSSFTDTQYF.

This rearrangement joins TRBV2 to TRBJ1-3; the D gene is possibly TRBD1 (6 bases). This CDR3 contains 13 residues. Germline assignment: CDR1 SNHLY and CDR2 FYNNEI. Trimming took off 10 bases at V and 5 bases at J, with 15 bases between the two ends. The CDR3 DNA sequence: TGTGCCACCGCGGCAGGGGTCAGAAACACCATATATTTT. Translating it yields CATAAGVRNTIYF.

The chain couples TRBV2 to TRBJ1-1; D is undetermined. This CDR3 has 12 residues. The germline V and J ends were trimmed by 7 bases and 8 bases, with 14 bases remaining between them. Germline CDR1 reads SNHLY; CDR2 reads FYNNEI. The CDR3 loop reads CASKAHSGEAFF. The CDR3 region has the DNA TGTGCCAGCAAGGCCCATTCCGGGGAAGCTTTCTTT.

The genes are TRBV18 and TRBJ1-3; D call uncertain. Germline V CDR1 and CDR2: KGHSH, LQKENI. With 3 bases removed from V and 0 bases from J, the gap between germline ends came to 9 bases. This CDR3 contains 15 residues. In nucleotides, the CDR3 is TGTGCCAGCTCACCCATCCGGGACTCTGGAAACACCATATATTTT. Protein product: CASSPIRDSGNTIYF.

In DNA, the CDR3 is TGCGCCAGCAGCCAACAGGGACAGACGATTAACACTGAAGCTTTCTTT. The encoded protein is CASSQQGQTINTEAFF. The V call is TRBV4-1, the J call TRBJ1-1, with 7 bases aligning to TRBD1. The CDR3 consists of 16 residues. After removal of 2 bases from V and 2 bases from J, the junction contained 8 bases not matched to a gene. From germline, CDR1 is MGHRA and CDR2 YSYEKL.

The J gene is TRBJ1-5, the V gene TRBV27, with 7 positions matching TRBD1. Germline V lookup: CDR1 MNHEY, CDR2 SMNVEV (reference sequence). Germline trimming cut 6 bases from V and 4 bases from J; bases unmatched to any gene: 3. The CDR3 has 13 residues. CDR3 bases: TGTGCCAGCAGCAGGGACAGAAATCAGCCCCAGCATTTT. Amino acid sequence: CASSRDRNQPQHF.

As regards this clone: This same CDR3 is encoded by further DNA sequences in the sample. This chain connects TRBV9 to TRBJ2-3; TRBD2 agrees at 10 bases. The CDR3 loop spans 16 amino acids. Germline V CDR1 and CDR2: SGDLS, YYNGEE. Trimming took 0 bases from V and 0 from J; bases not matched to a gene: 1. The CDR3 spells CASSVGTSGSTDTQYF. CDR3 in DNA: TGTGCCAGCAGCGTAGGGACTAGCGGTAGCACAGATACGCAGTATTTT.

This chain connects TRBV5-4 to TRBJ1-1, with 7 bases matching TRBD1. The CDR3 contains 15 residues. The J segment lost 4 bases and the V segment lost 1 base, leaving 7 bases of the junction unmatched. The V gene's germline CDR1 is SGHNT and CDR2 YYREEE (reference sequence). The CDR3 DNA is TGTGCCAGCAGCTTGCCCTTGACAGGGATCACTGAAGCTTTCTTT. This gives the protein CASSLPLTGITEAFF.

J is TRBJ2-7 and V is TRBV4-1; TRBD2 matches 7 bases. Germline CDR1 MGHRA, CDR2 YSYEKL. Trimming took 0 bases from V and 0 from J; bases not matched to a gene: 14. This CDR3 contains 19 residues. CDR3 in amino acids: CASSQDQDIGTTFSYEQYF. The CDR3 region has the DNA TGCGCCAGCAGCCAAGATCAGGACATCGGGACTACATTCTCCTACGAGCAGTACTTC.

This chain links TRBV6-1 with TRBJ2-7, with D unclear. CDR3 length: 15 amino acids. Germline V lookup: CDR1 MNHNS, CDR2 SASEGT. Trimming shortened V by 0 bases and J by 0 bases, and 9 bases separated the two germline ends. The CDR3 reads CASSEARTASYEQYF. The CDR3 DNA reads TGTGCCAGCAGTGAAGCTCGCACAGCCTCCTACGAGCAGTACTTC.

The chain uses TRBV12-5 and TRBJ2-3; D is ambiguous. V was shortened by 6 bases and J by 6 bases, with 13 bases between the two germline ends. CDR1 and CDR2 (germline): LGHNT, FRNRAP. The CDR3 covers 13 residues. The CDR3 reads CASGPSSGDTQYF. The CDR3 bases are TGTGCTAGTGGCCCTTCATCCGGGGATACGCAGTATTTT.

This clone has just one count. This chain uses TRBV27 with TRBJ1-1; D possibly corresponds to TRBD1 (6 bases). The V end lost 6 bases, the J end lost 11 bases, and 16 bases lay between the germline ends. Germline V lookup: CDR1 MNHEY, CDR2 SMNVEV (reference sequence). The CDR3 consists of 12 residues. The CDR3 region has the DNA TGTGCCAGCAGGACGTACGAGGGGGGCGCTTTCTTT. Its translation: CASRTYEGGAFF.

J is TRBJ1-1 and V is TRBV29-1; D ambiguous. Germline CDR1 and CDR2: SQVTM and ANQGSEA. The CDR3 covers 12 residues. Trimming pared 7 bases from V and 7 bases from J, leaving 16 bases between. The CDR3 loop is CSAVMGWNEAFF. Here the CDR3 DNA reads TGCAGCGCCGTAATGGGGTGGAATGAAGCTTTCTTT.

This clone appeared a few times. This chain connects TRBV2 to TRBJ2-1, with D tentatively TRBD2 (5 bases). This CDR3 has 15 amino acids. CDR1 SNHLY and CDR2 FYNNEI come from the germline V gene. Between the trimmed V and J ends, which lost 4 bases and 0 bases, there was a span of 10 bases. CDR3 residues: CASSARAVSYNEQFF. In DNA, the CDR3 is TGTGCCAGCAGTGCAAGAGCGGTCTCCTACAATGAGCAGTTCTTC.

The V call is TRBV4-2, the J call TRBJ2-7, with D unresolved. V lost 0 bases and J 0 bases, leaving 3 bases between the germline ends. CDR3 length: 13 residues. CDR1 and CDR2 from the germline V gene are LGHNA and YNFKEQ. CDR3 DNA sequence: TGTGCCAGCAGCCAAGATGCCTCCTACGAGCAGTACTTC. This translates into CASSQDASYEQYF.

As for this clone: At the DNA level, this CDR3 is encoded by other sequences in the same sample as well. The chain combines TRBV4-1 with TRBJ1-1, with 7 bases identical to TRBD1. Germline lookup yields CDR1 MGHRA and CDR2 YSYEKL. V gave up 4 bases and J gave up 1 base; unmatched junction bases: 3. The length of the CDR3 is 14 residues. The CDR3 protein is CASSPRQGNTEAFF. The CDR3 coding sequence is TGCGCCAGCAGCCCTAGACAGGGGAACACTGAAGCTTTCTTT.

This chain joins TRBV28 and TRBJ1-5, with D perhaps matching TRBD1 (6 bases). V was pared by 1 base and J by 6 bases, with 16 bases between. The CDR3 sequence is 16 residues long. CDR1 MDHEN and CDR2 SYDVKM come from the germline V gene. CDR3 DNA: TGTGCCAGCAGTTTATTAGGGGTAGGGGGTTTTCAGCCCCAGCATTTT. Translation gives CASSLLGVGGFQPQHF.

Comments on this clone: A read error likely explains this, since a far larger clone differs by one base. The V call is TRBV4-1, the J call TRBJ2-3; perhaps D is TRBD1 or TRBD2 (5 bases each). V shed 1 base and J shed 7 bases, with 18 bases lying between them. The CDR3 contains 16 residues. Looked up from germline, CDR1 is MGHRA and CDR2 is YSYEKL. The CDR3 DNA is TGCGCCAGCAGCCAAGTGGACACGGGATTCGCGTATACGCAGTATTTT. Protein sequence: CASSQVDTGFAYTQYF.

About this clone: At the DNA level, this CDR3 is encoded by other sequences in the same sample as well. The chain is built from TRBV18 and TRBJ1-4; D is undetermined. This CDR3 contains 14 residues. The germline gives CDR1 KGHSH, CDR2 LQKENI. Trimming shortened V by 2 bases and J by 2 bases, and 6 bases separated the two germline ends. CDR3 residues: CASSPGQTNEKLFF. In DNA, the CDR3 is TGTGCCAGCTCACCAGGGCAGACTAATGAAAAACTGTTTTTT.

This sequence joins TRBV4-3 and TRBJ2-1, with a weak D call TRBD2 (6 bases). The CDR3 runs 15 residues. V lost 3 bases and J lost 5, with 14 bases in between. The germline gives CDR1 LGHNA, CDR2 YSLEER. CDR3 loop: CASSQAGGRDNEQFF. Written as DNA, the CDR3 is TGCGCCAGCAGCCAGGCCGGGGGAAGGGACAATGAGCAGTTCTTC.

The J gene is TRBJ2-2, the V gene TRBV13; D uncertain. Germline assignment: CDR1 PRHDT and CDR2 FYEKMQ (reference sequence). The CDR3 contains 19 residues. V lost 5 bases to trimming and J lost 0 bases, with 22 bases between them. CDR3 bases: TGTGCCAGCAGCCCAAACCCCTACACAGTTGACGCGAACACCGGGGAGCTGTTTTTT. This translates into CASSPNPYTVDANTGELFF.

This clone was detected ten times or more. The genes are TRBV19 and TRBJ2-2; 12 nucleotides agree with TRBD2. CDR3 length: 18 residues. J gave up 0 bases and V 3 bases, and 5 bases lay outside the gene matches. Germline CDR1 is LNHDA and CDR2 is SQIVND (reference sequence). The CDR3: CASSIRLAGDANTGELFF. The DNA of the CDR3 is TGTGCCAGTAGTATCCGACTAGCGGGAGACGCGAACACCGGGGAGCTGTTTTTT.

This clone was seen a few times. The chain joins TRBV5-6 to TRBJ1-2, with 7 bases identical to TRBD1. Germline CDR1 SGHDT, CDR2 YYEEEE. V trimming: 2 bases; J trimming: 4 bases; junction bases outside the gene matches: 5. The CDR3 is 14 residues long. The CDR3 region is CASSLAGGTYGYTF. CDR3 DNA sequence: TGTGCCAGCAGCTTAGCAGGGGGAACCTATGGCTACACCTTC. Based on the CDR3 plus reference TRBV5-6 and TRBJ1-2, the full variable domain is DAGVTQSPTHLIKTRGQQVTLRCSPKSGHDTVSWYQQALGQGPQFIFQYYEEEERQRGNFPDRFSGHQFPNYSSELNVNALLLGDSALYLCASSLAGGTYGYTFGSGTRLTVV.

This clone was counted once. The chain recombines TRBV6-1 with TRBJ1-5, with D possibly being TRBD1 (5 bases). This CDR3 contains 13 residues. Germline V gives CDR1 MNHNS, CDR2 SASEGT. The ends were cut back, 8 bases at V and 2 bases at J, with 10 bases in the middle. CDR3 sequence reads: CASAQGGNQPQHF. The CDR3 DNA sequence: TGTGCCAGCGCTCAGGGAGGCAATCAGCCCCAGCATTTT.